A selection of T cell receptor beta chains follows, all from one sample in a study of a mutant IDH1 vaccine in newly diagnosed glioma. Sequencing was performed with immunoSEQ multiplex PCR; in TCRdb, only in-frame clones are kept and a portion is missing. The table has about 65,000 clones, roughly 76% seen once. These receptors are not linked to any known antigen. The starting material was PBMCs, obtained from a glioma patient whose treatment included an IDH1 peptide vaccine. Receptors were obtained from a man between 35 and 55 years old with glioma. Each CDR3 is given with its conserved first and last residue. The order of the fields is D gene, CDR3 length, V gene, J gene, clone size, CDR3 DNA, CDR3 protein. A D gene is named only where the DNA matches it firmly. A row's size may be missing; if present it is once, few, many or a size class.

TRBD1,16,TRBV25-1,TRBJ2-2,NA,TGTGCCAGCAACCCCGGGACAGGGGGCGCCACCGGGGAGCTGTTTTTT,CASNPGTGGATGELFF
TRBD1,19,TRBV19,TRBJ1-2,once,TGTGCCAGTAGTACCCGACAGGGGGCCCTCCCGTACCGACCTTATGGCTACACCTTC,CASSTRQGALPYRPYGYTF
NA,14,TRBV28,TRBJ1-2,once,TGTGCCAGCAGTTTGTTGCCCTTAGGCTACGGCTACACCTTC,CASSLLPLGYGYTF
NA,13,TRBV2,TRBJ1-1,once,TGTGCCAGCAGTGGATTAAGGACCGGGGGAGCTTTCTTT,CASSGLRTGGAFF
NA,13,TRBV6-6,TRBJ1-1,NA,TGTGCCAGCACGAAGGAGACACAGGGTGGGGCTTTCTTT,CASTKETQGGAFF
NA,12,TRBV30,TRBJ2-5,NA,TGTGCCTGGAGTGTACTCCAGCAGACCCAGTACTTC,CAWSVLQQTQYF
TRBD1,15,TRBV14,TRBJ1-2,NA,TGTGCCAGCAGCCAAGGGTGGACAGGGGGCCATGGCTACACCTTC,CASSQGWTGGHGYTF
TRBD1,18,TRBV2,TRBJ1-5,NA,TGTGCCAGCACGGACCCTCGGACAGGGGGTTTGGGCAATCAGCCCCAGCATTTT,CASTDPRTGGLGNQPQHF
TRBD1,15,TRBV7-6,TRBJ2-3,NA,TGTGCCAGCAGCCTACGGGACAGGTTCACAGATACGCAGTATTTT,CASSLRDRFTDTQYF
NA,13,TRBV28,TRBJ2-7,NA,TGTGCCAGCAGCCTCCAAACGGCTCCCAGCCAGTACTTC,CASSLQTAPSQYF
NA,15,TRBV18,TRBJ2-3,once,TGTGCCAGCTCACCAAGGCCCCAAAGCGCAGATACGCAGTATTTT,CASSPRPQSADTQYF